Here is one T cell receptor (beta chain) with its context. What it recognizes is unknown. These data belong to a study of circulating and synovial CD4+ cells in juvenile arthritis. TCRdb keeps only in-frame clones here, not all; method: immunoSEQ multiplex PCR. Of approximately 3,600 clones listed, 84% are singletons. Study findings and constraints: Shared-clonotype fractions with synovium likely underestimate full repertoire overlap.

The receptor comes from a human donor with juvenile idiopathic arthritis. Sequencing used CD4+ T cells from synovial fluid.

The CDR3 DNA reads as TGTGCCAGCAGTGGGGGGGGGATCTTGCCCTACGAGCAGTACTTC. As protein: CASSGGGILPYEQYF. This chain connects TRBV6-4 to TRBJ2-7; 7 nucleotides align to TRBD2. With V trimmed by 4 bases and J by 2 bases, 8 bases remained unmatched. This CDR3 region has 15 residues. CDR1 and CDR2 from the germline V gene are MRHNA and SNTAGT.